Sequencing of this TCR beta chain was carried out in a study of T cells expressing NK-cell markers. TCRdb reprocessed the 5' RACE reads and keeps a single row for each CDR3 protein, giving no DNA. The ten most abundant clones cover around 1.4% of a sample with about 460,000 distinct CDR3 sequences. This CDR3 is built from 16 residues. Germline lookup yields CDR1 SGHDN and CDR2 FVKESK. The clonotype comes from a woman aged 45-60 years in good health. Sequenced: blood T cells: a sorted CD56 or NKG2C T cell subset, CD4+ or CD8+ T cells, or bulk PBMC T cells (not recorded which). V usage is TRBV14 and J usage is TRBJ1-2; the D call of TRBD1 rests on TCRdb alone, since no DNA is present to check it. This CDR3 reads CASSQGIQGADYGYTF.